This T cell receptor beta chain was recovered during a study of shared clonotypes between healthy human individuals. V was clipped by 5 bases and J by 1 base, with 15 bases between them. Germline V gives CDR1 SGHRS, CDR2 YFSETQ. The CDR3 totals 15 residues. Method: immunoSEQ multiplex PCR; TCRdb's copy keeps in-frame clones and lacks some. The data show more than 900,000 clones, 75% to 80% seen once. Sequenced material: memory CD4+ T cells from PBMCs. The subset here: CD45RA-negative fraction. The chain is built from TRBV5-1 and TRBJ1-1; D not resolved. This TCR came from a man aged 18 to 30 in good health. Some clones in this sample may be carry-over from other donors' samples. CDR3 coding DNA: TGCGCCAGCAGTCTTCCCCGAGCCGGGAACACTGAAGCTTTCTTT. Residues: CASSLPRAGNTEAFF.